This record looks at one T cell receptor (beta chain) sequence and its context. The data originate from a study of blood T cell repertoires in COVID-19. TCRdb's copy holds only in-frame clones and misses some; the assay was immunoSEQ multiplex PCR. The table records about 150,000 clones, 80% to 90% of them present only once. The germline gives CDR1 MNHEY, CDR2 SMNVEV (reference sequence). The junction had 5 bases not matched to a gene; V was cut back by 4 bases and J by 9 bases. This CDR3 has 12 residues. J is TRBJ1-2 and V is TRBV27; 7 nucleotides align to TRBD1. Source material: peripheral blood. The origin of this receptor is a woman aged 70-85 years who had recovered from COVID-19. The CDR3 sequence is CASSSGGTSYTF. Here the CDR3 DNA reads TGTGCCAGCAGTTCAGGGGGGACAAGCTACACCTTC.